A single sample is the source of the 16 T cell receptor beta chains below, sequenced in a study of T cells in Graves' hyperthyroidism and ophthalmopathy. The investigators amplified TCR beta CDR3 regions from RNA transcripts. Carried out on the TCR CDR3, a first-round RT-PCR used the HTBI primer set. TCRdb reanalysed the multiplex PCR reads using MiXCR and keeps one entry per CDR3 protein. The repertoire holds some 560,000 distinct CDR3 sequences, with around 15% as singletons. Sequencing used blood. The receptors derive from a woman between 40 and 50 years old with Graves' hyperthyroidism.

This clonotype was counted ten times or more. The V and J genes are TRBV12-3 or TRBV12-4 and TRBJ2-3, with 7 bases aligning to TRBD1. J lost 0 bases, V lost 4 bases, and 10 bases had no gene match. This CDR3 spans 17 amino acids. The CDR3 sequence is CASSSTLGQSSTDTQYF. The CDR3 bases are TGTGCCAGCAGTTCTACCTTGGGACAGTCTAGCACAGATACGCAGTATTTT.

CDR3 sequence reads: CASSQLGGGPQTQYF. The CDR3, as DNA: TGTGCCAGCAGCCAGCTAGGGGGAGGGCCGCAGACCCAGTACTTC. The chain links TRBV7-2 to TRBJ2-5; perhaps TRBD2 as D (7 bases). Germline CDR1 SGHTA, CDR2 FQGNSA. CDR3 length: 15 residues. Trimming stripped 5 bases from V and 6 bases from J, with 19 bases between.

This clonotype was seen only a few times. The rearrangement uses TRBV12-3 or TRBV12-4 and TRBJ2-7; D might be TRBD2 (6 bases). The ends were cut back, 5 bases at V and 3 bases at J, with 11 bases in the middle. The CDR3 sequence is 13 residues long. CDR3 bases: TGTGCCAGCAGTAGGGACTCGGACTACGAGCAGTACTTC. This sequence encodes CASSRDSDYEQYF.

The chain couples TRBV25-1 to TRBJ1-5; 12 bases are shared with TRBD1. The germline V gene has CDR1 MGHDK and CDR2 SYGVNS. This CDR3 is built from 18 residues. V shed 7 bases and J 0 bases; nucleotides not matched to a gene: 10. The CDR3 here is CASTRDRGQPSSNQPQHF. The CDR3 nucleotides read TGTGCCAGCACCCGGGACAGGGGGCAACCCTCTAGCAATCAGCCCCAGCATTTT.

This clonotype was picked up a small number of times. The chain employs TRBV20-1 and TRBJ2-5; 8 bases line up with TRBD1. J lost 3 bases, V lost 3 bases, and 6 bases had no gene match. The CDR3 consists of 14 residues. CDR1 and CDR2 (germline): DFQATT, SNEGSKA (reference sequence). Here the CDR3 DNA reads TGCAGTGCTAGGTGGACAGGGAGGAAAGAGACCCAGTACTTC. Amino acids: CSARWTGRKETQYF.

This clonotype came up many times. The rearrangement links TRBV7-8 to TRBJ2-7; TRBD2 aligns across 9 bases. Germline V gene sequence: CDR1 SGHVS, CDR2 FQNEAQ. The CDR3 has 16 amino acids. V lost 3 bases and J lost 3; bases outside the gene matches: 9. The DNA for the CDR3 is TGTGCCAGCAGCTTCGTGGGTAGCGGGAGTTTCTACGAGCAGTACTTC. It translates to CASSFVGSGSFYEQYF.

This clonotype appeared a few times. V is TRBV5-1 and J is TRBJ2-7, with 10 bases identical to TRBD2. Germline loops: CDR1 SGHRS, CDR2 YFSETQ. Unmatched junction bases numbered 6, after V lost 3 bases and J lost 0 bases. This CDR3 spans 16 amino acids. The CDR3: CASSWLAGANSYEQYF. In nucleotides, the CDR3 is TGCGCCAGCAGCTGGCTAGCGGGGGCTAACTCCTACGAGCAGTACTTC.

This clonotype was detected ten times or more. The chain combines TRBV3-1 with TRBJ1-1, with 9 bases fitting TRBD1. This CDR3 comprises 16 residues. The V gene end was trimmed by 4 bases and the J gene end by 1 base; junction bases not matched to a gene: 7. The germline V gene has CDR1 LGHDT and CDR2 YNNKEL (reference sequence). This CDR3 reads CASSPSPGQGNTEAFF. DNA of the CDR3: TGTGCCAGCAGCCCATCCCCGGGACAGGGGAACACTGAAGCTTTCTTT.

This rearrangement joins TRBV19 to TRBJ2-3; no definite D call. Germline lookup yields CDR1 LNHDA and CDR2 SQIVND (reference sequence). The CDR3 has 15 residues. Trimming removed 3 bases from V and 2 bases from J, with 12 bases in between. CDR3 region: CASSITRADTDTQYF. CDR3 bases: TGTGCCAGTAGTATTACCCGGGCCGACACAGATACGCAGTATTTT. Together with reference TRBV19 and TRBJ2-3, the CDR3 gives the full variable domain: DGGITQSPKYLFRKEGQNVTLSCEQNLNHDAMYWYRQDPGQGLRLIYYSQIVNDFQKGDIAEGYSVSREKKESFPLTVTSAQKNPTAFYLCASSITRADTDTQYFGPGTRLTVL.

This clonotype appeared many times. The chain carries TRBV9 and TRBJ1-1; D unresolved. Germline-derived CDR1 and CDR2 are SGDLS and YYNGEE. This CDR3 spans 18 amino acids. Trimming took 3 bases from V and 0 from J, leaving 21 bases between them. The CDR3 sequence: CASSDPPWVEGMNTEAFF. The CDR3, as DNA: TGTGCCAGCAGCGATCCTCCGTGGGTTGAGGGAATGAACACTGAAGCTTTCTTT.

Concerning this clonotype itself: Sequence at one end of the junction differs from germline and may be a read error. V is TRBV7-7 and J is TRBJ2-1; 12 nucleotides match TRBD1. This CDR3 has 16 amino acids. Looked up from germline, CDR1 is SSHAT and CDR2 is FNYEAQ (reference sequence). In DNA, the CDR3 is TGTGCTAGCAGCGCCGGGACAGGGGGCGCCAACAATGAGCAGTTCTTC. Its protein product is CASSAGTGGANNEQFF.

This clonotype has a count of ten or more. The chain recombines TRBV20-1 with TRBJ2-7, with TRBD2 matching 12 bases. The CDR3 has 15 residues. CDR1 and CDR2 from the germline V gene are DFQATT and SNEGSKA (reference sequence). V was clipped by 7 bases and J by 2 bases; unmatched bases: 9. In DNA form, the CDR3 reads TGCAGTGTTCTAAGTCTAGCGGGAGGGACCTACGAGCAGTACTTC. Its protein product is CSVLSLAGGTYEQYF.

This clonotype was counted at least ten times. An end of the junction does not agree with germline; a read error may underlie this. The chain employs TRBV2 and TRBJ2-5; 8 nucleotides agree with TRBD1. CDR1 and CDR2 (germline): SNHLY, FYNNEI. The CDR3 has 13 amino acids. The CDR3 nucleotides read TGTGCCGGCAGCGGACAGGGCCTCGAGACCCAGTACTTC. Translated, it gives CAGSGQGLETQYF.

This clonotype was detected ten times or more. The chain couples TRBV2 to TRBJ2-2; 8 bases match TRBD2. Germline assignment: CDR1 SNHLY and CDR2 FYNNEI. The CDR3 sequence is 18 residues long. After removal of 7 bases from V and 4 bases from J, the junction contained 17 bases not matched to a gene. CDR3 loop: CASTGGLAVPTGTGELFF. The CDR3 region has the DNA TGTGCCAGCACGGGAGGGCTAGCGGTCCCAACGGGCACCGGGGAGCTGTTTTTT.

The chain links TRBV5-6 to TRBJ2-6; 7 nucleotides agree with TRBD2. In germline, CDR1 is SGHDT, CDR2 YYEEEE. CDR3 length: 17 residues. The J segment lost 3 bases and the V segment lost 0 bases, leaving 6 bases of the junction unmatched. The CDR3 nucleotides read TGTGCCAGCAGCTTGGCCGTGGGGGGGGTTGGGGCCAACGTCCTGACTTTC. Protein product: CASSLAVGGVGANVLTF.

This clonotype occurred many times. This chain links TRBV3-1 with TRBJ2-3; TRBD1 aligns across 10 bases. The CDR3 consists of 15 residues. V lost 3 bases and J lost 6; bases outside the gene matches: 6. Germline-derived CDR1 and CDR2 are LGHDT and YNNKEL (reference sequence). CDR3 DNA: TGTGCCAGCAGCCACACCGACAGGGGGCCCGATACGCAGTATTTT. It codes for CASSHTDRGPDTQYF.